This TCR beta chain was identified in a study of regulatory T cells in long-lasting Graves disease. The study, taken as a whole, reports: Newly diagnosed patients shared 1,000 or so public clonotypes; persistent patients shared more than 2,500. Those with persistent Graves' had less TCR diversity than newly diagnosed patients.

Time point in this sample: newly diagnosed GD, antithyroid drugs for less than 3 months. RNA extracted from PBMCs served as the sequencing template. The authors built TCR beta libraries using iRepertoire HTBI primers and Arm-PCR of CDR3 regions. TCRdb re-called the multiplex PCR reads with MiXCR, one entry per CDR3 protein. Of around 360,000 distinct CDR3 sequences in the sample, around 15% were seen once. Concerning this clonotype itself: Its target is unknown.

The sample was also linked to a second study, of T cells in Graves' hyperthyroidism and ophthalmopathy. That work contributes: First-round RT-PCR of the TCR CDR3 relied on the HTBI primer set.

The sequence was collected from a woman under 30 with Graves disease. Sequenced here: peripheral blood mononuclear cells (PBMCs), sampled at new diagnosis, from a patient treated with antithyroid drugs.

CDR3 sequence reads: CASSQTLSSGGFSDTQYF. CDR3 in DNA: TGCGCCAGCAGCCAAACCCTTTCTAGCGGGGGGTTCTCAGATACGCAGTATTTT. V is TRBV4-1 and J is TRBJ2-3; TRBD2 agrees at 11 bases. CDR1 MGHRA and CDR2 YSYEKL come from the germline V gene. Trimming at V came to 2 bases and at J to 4 bases, leaving 11 bases not matched to a gene. CDR3 length equals 18 residues.